This TCR beta chain emerged from a study of cytomegalovirus exposure and HLA in healthy donors. Study-level points and caveats: About 87% or about 30% of the time was how often most TCR beta V segments were productive, according to an earlier analysis.

PCR primers comprised 60 Vbeta and 13 Jbeta primers. Generated by immunoSEQ multiplex PCR, the TCRdb table keeps only in-frame clones and is missing some. This repertoire shows some 180,000 clones, around 78% found once; its top ten account for under 2%. Comments on this clone: The antigen remains unidentified.

This CDR3 comprises 14 residues. V was pared by 4 bases and J by 10 bases, with 20 bases between. Germline values: CDR1 SGHNT, CDR2 YYREEE (reference sequence). The material sequenced was PBMCs. The TCR comes from a man younger than 45 in good health and CMV-seronegative. V usage is TRBV5-4 and J usage is TRBJ1-1; D gene unclear. The CDR3 sequence is CASSPGVSVFGAFF. In DNA form, the CDR3 reads TGTGCCAGCAGCCCCGGGGTTTCTGTTTTTGGAGCTTTCTTT.